A single sample is the source of the 19 T cell receptor beta chains below, sequenced in a study of T cell repertoires in cytomegalovirus infection. One entry per CDR3 protein results from TCRdb running MiXCR on the reads. The profile shows about 240,000 distinct CDR3 sequences, 9% to 15% of them singletons. Sequences were obtained from PBMCs. These receptor sequences come from a human donor in good health (CMV status not recorded). Some clones in this sample may be carry-over from other donors' samples.

The sample holds many counts of this clonotype. The rearrangement joins TRBV7-2 to TRBJ2-7, with 9 bases lining up with TRBD2. Germline CDR1 is SGHTA and CDR2 is FQGNSA. The length of the CDR3 is 13 residues. V gave up 1 base and J gave up 6 bases; unmatched junction bases: 1. The chain's CDR3 is CASSLGREGEQYF. For the CDR3, the DNA is TGTGCCAGCAGCTTAGGGCGGGAGGGCGAGCAGTACTTC.

This clonotype was observed at least ten times. The chain is built from TRBV7-8 and TRBJ1-4; D is possibly TRBD1 (5 bases). The germline V and J ends were trimmed by 5 bases and 8 bases, with 15 bases remaining between them. The germline V gene encodes CDR1 SGHVS and CDR2 FQNEAQ. The CDR3 extends over 14 amino acids. CDR3 sequence: CASSPSERGEKLFF. The DNA of the CDR3 is TGTGCCAGCAGCCCCTCCGAGAGGGGAGAAAAACTGTTTTTT.

This clonotype was picked up a small number of times. The rearrangement uses TRBV6-2 or TRBV6-3 and TRBJ2-5; 14 bases line up with TRBD2. The CDR3 contains 17 residues. Germline values: CDR1 MNHEY, CDR2 SVGEGT. V shed 3 bases, J shed 5 bases, and the junction held 8 bases outside the gene matches. CDR3 sequence: CASSYPGLAGGGETQYF. CDR3 coding DNA: TGTGCCAGCAGTTATCCCGGACTAGCGGGAGGAGGCGAGACCCAGTACTTC.

This clonotype has at least ten counts. The rearrangement uses TRBV11-2 and TRBJ2-2; 7 bases fit TRBD1. Germline values: CDR1 SGHAT, CDR2 FQNNGV. With 4 bases clipped from V and 1 base from J, the junction kept 6 bases outside the gene matches. The CDR3 runs 16 residues. CDR3 sequence (DNA): TGTGCCAGCAGCTCCCGGGACAGACTGAACACCGGGGAGCTGTTTTTT. Protein: CASSSRDRLNTGELFF.

This clonotype appeared a few times. The chain recombines TRBV14 with TRBJ2-2; 8 bases align to TRBD1. The CDR3 covers 18 residues. From germline, CDR1 is SGHDN and CDR2 FVKESK. The J segment lost 0 bases and the V segment lost 6 bases, leaving 12 bases of the junction unmatched. CDR3 protein: CASSDLGQGESNTGELFF. CDR3 coding DNA: TGTGCCAGCAGTGACCTAGGACAGGGCGAATCGAACACCGGGGAGCTGTTTTTT.

This clonotype turned up a few times. The CDR3 nucleotides are TGTGCCAGTAGTATCCGACAGGGGAAAGGGGATGGCTACACCTTC. It translates to CASSIRQGKGDGYTF. J is TRBJ1-2 and V is TRBV19, with 8 nucleotides matching TRBD1. The V gene end was trimmed by 3 bases and the J gene end by 6 bases; junction bases not matched to a gene: 9. The CDR3 consists of 15 residues. The germline V gene has CDR1 LNHDA and CDR2 SQIVND (reference sequence).

In its sample, this clonotype was seen many times. The gene calls are TRBV7-2 and TRBJ1-2, with D tentatively TRBD1 (5 bases). V lost 1 base and J lost 8, with 14 bases in between. CDR3 length equals 14 residues. CDR1 and CDR2 from the germline V gene are SGHTA and FQGNSA. The CDR3, as DNA: TGTGCCAGCAGCTTAGAATCGAAAGGGGCGGGCTACACCTTC. Protein sequence: CASSLESKGAGYTF.

This clonotype was seen many times. The chain joins TRBV28 to TRBJ2-7; either TRBD1 or TRBD2 may supply D (5 bases each). Trimming pared 5 bases from V and 1 base from J, leaving 12 bases between. CDR3 length: 14 amino acids. Germline V CDR1 and CDR2: MDHEN, SYDVKM. CDR3 sequence: CASSQPGTSYEQYF. For the CDR3, the DNA is TGTGCCAGCAGTCAGCCGGGGACGTCCTACGAGCAGTACTTC.

CDR3 in amino acids: CSVVRRVDEQYF. The DNA for the CDR3 is TGCAGCGTTGTGCGCCGGGTGGACGAGCAGTACTTC. The V call is TRBV29-1, the J call TRBJ2-7; D is unresolved. Germline CDR1 and CDR2: SQVTM and ANQGSEA. The CDR3 spans 12 residues. Trimming took off 4 bases at V and 5 bases at J, with 12 bases between the two ends.

Many counts were recorded for this clonotype. The chain is built from TRBV12-5 and TRBJ2-7; 7 bases agree with TRBD1. The CDR3 has 13 amino acids. Trimming took 5 bases from V and 3 from J; bases not matched to a gene: 4. Germline V gives CDR1 LGHNT, CDR2 FRNRAP. The CDR3 region has the DNA TGTGCTAGTGGTATGACAGGGATCTACGAGCAGTACTTC. Its translation: CASGMTGIYEQYF.

Many counts were recorded for this clonotype. V usage is TRBV7-2 and J usage is TRBJ2-2; TRBD2 matches at 10 bases. This CDR3 spans 16 amino acids. The J segment lost 7 bases and the V segment lost 4 bases, leaving 9 bases of the junction unmatched. Germline V gene lookup returns CDR1 SGHTA and CDR2 FQGNSA. CDR3 DNA sequence: TGTGCCAGCAGCTCGAGGACTAGCGGAACGGTCGGGGAGCTGTTTTTT. Translation: CASSSRTSGTVGELFF.

This clonotype was recorded a few times. The rearrangement joins TRBV28 to TRBJ1-5; D ambiguous. V was shortened by 2 bases and J by 0 bases, with 8 bases between the two germline ends. Germline V lookup: CDR1 MDHEN, CDR2 SYDVKM. There are 15 residues in the CDR3. The CDR3 DNA sequence: TGTGCCAGCAGTTTAAGGGTCTTTAGCAATCAGCCCCAGCATTTT. Protein: CASSLRVFSNQPQHF.

In its sample, this clonotype was seen many times. The V and J genes are TRBV7-9 and TRBJ2-7, with 7 bases fitting TRBD1. V was clipped by 3 bases and J by 4 bases; unmatched bases: 9. The V gene's germline CDR1 is SEHNR and CDR2 FQNEAQ (reference sequence). The CDR3 loop spans 15 amino acids. The CDR3 reads CASSLRTGAGYEQYF. In nucleotides, the CDR3 is TGTGCCAGCAGCTTGAGGACAGGTGCCGGGTACGAGCAGTACTTC.

This clonotype has ten or more counts. The chain joins TRBV7-2 to TRBJ2-1, with D possibly being TRBD1 or TRBD2 (6 bases each). Germline CDR1 SGHTA, CDR2 FQGNSA. V was shortened by 3 bases and J by 8 bases, with 17 bases between the two germline ends. The CDR3 is 15 residues long. The CDR3 sequence is CASSFWGALGDEQFF. CDR3 bases: TGTGCCAGCAGCTTTTGGGGGGCCCTCGGGGATGAGCAGTTCTTC. The full variable domain, rest sourced from reference TRBV7-2 and TRBJ2-1, is GAGVSQSPSNKVTEKGKDVELRCDPISGHTALYWYRQSLGQGLEFLIYFQGNSAPDKSGLPSDRFSAERTGGSVSTLTIQRTQQEDSAVYLCASSFWGALGDEQFFGPGTRLTVL.

Worth noting for this clonotype: Just one base apart from a much larger clone, this may be a read error. V gene TRBV7-6 combines with J gene TRBJ2-1, with D uncertain. The CDR3 totals 14 residues. The V gene's germline CDR1 is SGHVS and CDR2 FNYEAQ. V was shortened by 1 base and J by 0 bases, with 4 bases between the two germline ends. CDR3 nucleotide sequence: TGTGCCAGCAGCTTAGGGGTCTCCTACAATGAGCAGTTCTTC. Its protein is CASSLGVSYNEQFF.

Points on this clonotype: This sequence may be a read error, since a much larger clone differs from it by one base. This chain connects TRBV6-2 or TRBV6-3 to TRBJ2-2, with D hard to call. CDR1 and CDR2 from the germline V gene are MNHEY and SVGEGT. The CDR3 extends over 15 amino acids. V was trimmed by 0 bases and J by 1 base, leaving 6 bases between them. The CDR3 nucleotides read TGTGCCAGCAGTTACTCGAGGCTGAACACCGGGGAGCTGTTTTTT. Its protein product is CASSYSRLNTGELFF.

The table lists this clonotype with many counts. The chain carries TRBV7-2 and TRBJ2-1; 7 positions match TRBD2. The CDR3 spans 15 residues. In germline, CDR1 is SGHTA, CDR2 FQGNSA. V lost 6 bases, J lost 0 bases, and 5 bases stayed unmatched. CDR3 sequence (DNA): TGTGCCAGCAGGGTCCCTAGCGGCTCCTACAATGAGCAGTTCTTC. Residues: CASRVPSGSYNEQFF. The complete variable domain, with remaining parts taken from reference TRBV7-2 and TRBJ2-1, reads GAGVSQSPSNKVTEKGKDVELRCDPISGHTALYWYRQSLGQGLEFLIYFQGNSAPDKSGLPSDRFSAERTGGSVSTLTIQRTQQEDSAVYLCASRVPSGSYNEQFFGPGTRLTVL.

This chain joins TRBV18 and TRBJ1-2, with TRBD1 matching 12 bases. In germline, CDR1 is KGHSH, CDR2 LQKENI. Unmatched junction bases numbered 5, after V lost 3 bases and J lost 6 bases. The CDR3 sequence is 15 residues long. In DNA, the CDR3 is TGTGCCAGCTCACCTTCGGGACAGGGGGCTAATGGCTACACCTTC. Amino acid sequence: CASSPSGQGANGYTF.

This clonotype was detected ten times or more. This chain joins TRBV7-2 and TRBJ2-6, with D maybe TRBD1 (5 bases). Looked up from germline, CDR1 is SGHTA and CDR2 is FQGNSA. V was shortened by 1 base and J by 0 bases, with 10 bases between the two germline ends. The CDR3 runs to 17 residues. CDR3: CASSLGGGSSGANVLTF. The CDR3 bases are TGTGCCAGCAGCTTAGGGGGCGGAAGCTCTGGGGCCAACGTCCTGACTTTC. Based on the CDR3 plus reference TRBV7-2 and TRBJ2-6, the full variable domain is GAGVSQSPSNKVTEKGKDVELRCDPISGHTALYWYRQSLGQGLEFLIYFQGNSAPDKSGLPSDRFSAERTGGSVSTLTIQRTQQEDSAVYLCASSLGGGSSGANVLTFGAGSRLTVL.